The 10 T cell receptor beta chains presented below share a single source sample, sequenced in a study of CD8 T cells in Susac syndrome. Reverse transcription of roughly 0.5 to 1 ug RNA was carried out with random hexamers. TCRdb used MiXCR to reprocess the immunoSEQ multiplex PCR reads, holding one entry per CDR3 protein. The sample yields 70,000 to 95,000 distinct CDR3 sequences, approximately 93% seen once. The sample was CD8+ T cells from PBMCs. Source of these receptors: a human donor with Susac syndrome.

This chain joins TRBV6-5 and TRBJ1-1; D remains unclear. The CDR3 consists of 14 residues. Germline loops: CDR1 MNHEY, CDR2 SVGAGI. Trimming shortened V by 7 bases and J by 7 bases, and 19 bases separated the two germline ends. CDR3 protein: CASTQSPGRDEAFF. The CDR3 DNA reads as TGTGCCAGCACCCAATCCCCGGGGAGGGATGAAGCTTTCTTT.

This chain connects TRBV29-1 to TRBJ2-7, with TRBD1 as a possible D gene (5 bases). The CDR3 runs 13 residues. The V gene's germline CDR1 is SQVTM and CDR2 ANQGSEA. Trimming took 4 bases from V and 5 from J, leaving 15 bases between them. The CDR3 nucleotides are TGCAGCGTTGCTCGCGGCTCCAGGGACGAGCAGTACTTC. Translation: CSVARGSRDEQYF.

This clonotype appeared once. This chain connects TRBV7-9 to TRBJ1-1, with 7 bases that match TRBD1. The CDR3 loop spans 15 amino acids. CDR1 is SEHNR, CDR2 FQNEAQ, per germline (reference sequence). V lost 5 bases to trimming and J lost 1 base; unmatched junction nucleotides: 7. The CDR3 sequence is CASSVGDRQNTEAFF. The DNA for the CDR3 is TGTGCCAGCAGCGTTGGGGACAGACAGAACACTGAAGCTTTCTTT.

This clonotype showed up just once. This chain connects TRBV27 to TRBJ2-5, with 7 bases fitting TRBD2. The CDR3 runs 12 residues. Germline V gene data show CDR1 as MNHEY and CDR2 as SMNVEV (reference sequence). V shed 8 bases, J shed 7 bases, and the junction held 7 bases outside the gene matches. CDR3 sequence (DNA): TGTGCCAGCTGGGAGGGGCCCGGGACCCAGTACTTC. This sequence encodes CASWEGPGTQYF.

This sequence joins TRBV2 and TRBJ1-5; TRBD1 might be the D (5 bases). CDR1 SNHLY and CDR2 FYNNEI come from the germline V gene. The CDR3 runs 16 residues. V was trimmed by 5 bases and J by 0 bases, leaving 14 bases between them. CDR3 protein: CASSRGDVVSNQPQHF. In nucleotides, the CDR3 is TGTGCCAGCAGTCGCGGGGACGTGGTTAGCAATCAGCCCCAGCATTTT.

The chain is built from TRBV7-9 and TRBJ2-1; D is possibly TRBD2 (6 bases). Trimming removed 5 bases at V and 0 bases at J, with 14 bases between. Germline V CDR1 and CDR2: SEHNR, FQNEAQ (reference sequence). The CDR3 has 16 amino acids. CDR3 residues: CASSRIPSDSYNEQFF. As DNA, the CDR3 is TGTGCCAGCAGCCGCATACCTAGCGACTCCTACAATGAGCAGTTCTTC.

The V call is TRBV24-1, the J call TRBJ2-1; no firm D call. The CDR3 is 13 amino acids. Trimming shortened V by 9 bases and J by 0 bases, and 8 bases separated the two germline ends. Germline CDR1 reads KGHDR; CDR2 reads SFDVKD. The CDR3 DNA reads TGTGCCACCCAGACGAGCTCCTACAATGAGCAGTTCTTC. Amino acids: CATQTSSYNEQFF.

The rearrangement joins TRBV5-1 to TRBJ2-1; a weak D match, TRBD2 (5 bases). This CDR3 comprises 13 residues. V lost 4 bases and J 8 bases, leaving 13 bases between the germline ends. Germline V CDR1 and CDR2: SGHRS, YFSETQ. For the CDR3, the DNA is TGCGCCAGCAGCCCCTCAGCGGACGATGAGCAGTTCTTC. Protein product: CASSPSADDEQFF.

The J gene is TRBJ2-7, the V gene TRBV29-1; D perhaps matches TRBD1 (6 bases). V lost 6 bases, J lost 5 bases, and 17 bases lay in between. This CDR3 is built from 13 residues. The germline CDR1 and CDR2 sequences are SQVTM and ANQGSEA. The CDR3: CSVDEQGSHEQYF. Written as DNA, the CDR3 is TGCAGCGTCGACGAACAGGGAAGTCACGAGCAGTACTTC.

The chain uses TRBV9 and TRBJ1-1; D is unclear. The CDR3 totals 11 residues. Per the germline V gene, CDR1 is SGDLS and CDR2 is YYNGEE. The V gene lost 0 bases and the J gene lost 7 bases, with 4 bases spanning the gap. The CDR3 nucleotides are TGTGCCAGCAGCGTAGGAAATGAAGCTTTCTTT. The encoded protein is CASSVGNEAFF.